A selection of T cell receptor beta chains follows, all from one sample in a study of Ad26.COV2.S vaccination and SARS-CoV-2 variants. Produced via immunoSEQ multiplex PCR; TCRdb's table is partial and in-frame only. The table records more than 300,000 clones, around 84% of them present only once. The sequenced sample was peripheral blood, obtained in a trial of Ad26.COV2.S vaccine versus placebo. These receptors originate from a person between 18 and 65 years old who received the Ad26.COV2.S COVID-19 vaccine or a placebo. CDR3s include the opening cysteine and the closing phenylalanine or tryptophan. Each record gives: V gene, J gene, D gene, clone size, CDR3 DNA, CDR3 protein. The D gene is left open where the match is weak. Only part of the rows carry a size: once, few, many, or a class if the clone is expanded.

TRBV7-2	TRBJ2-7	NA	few	TGTGCCAGCAGCAATTTCGTAGGTGGGACCTCCTACGAGCAGTACTTC	CASSNFVGGTSYEQYF
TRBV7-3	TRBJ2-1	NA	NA	TGTGCCAGCAGTACAGGGCACAATGAGCAGTTCTTC	CASSTGHNEQFF
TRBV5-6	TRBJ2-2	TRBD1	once	TGTGCCAGCAGCTTGAAGGGGGCCCCCCTTACCGGGGAGCTGTTTTTT	CASSLKGAPLTGELFF
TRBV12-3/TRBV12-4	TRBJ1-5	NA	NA	TGTGCCAGCAGAAGTATACGCAATCAGCCCCAGCATTTT	CASRSIRNQPQHF
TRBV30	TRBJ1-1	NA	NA	TGTGCCTGGAGTAAGTCGGAGGGAGGCACTGAAGCTTTCTTT	CAWSKSEGGTEAFF
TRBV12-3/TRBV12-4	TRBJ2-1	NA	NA	TGTGCCAGCAAAGGGGACTCCTACAATGAGCAGTTCTTC	CASKGDSYNEQFF
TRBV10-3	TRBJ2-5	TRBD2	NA	TGTGCCATCCGAGGTAGCGGGGGAAGACAAGAGACCCAGTACTTC	CAIRGSGGRQETQYF
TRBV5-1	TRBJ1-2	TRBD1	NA	TGCGCCAGCAGGTCCGGGACAGGACTCGGTGATGTCGATGGCTACACCTTC	CASRSGTGLGDVDGYTF
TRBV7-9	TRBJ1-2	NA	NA	TGTGCCAGCAGCTCCAACAACAGGGATATGAGCTATGGCTACACCTTC	CASSSNNRDMSYGYTF
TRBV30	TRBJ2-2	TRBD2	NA	TGTGCCTGGAGGAAGCGGGGGGCGGGCACCGGGGAGCTGTTTTTT	CAWRKRGAGTGELFF
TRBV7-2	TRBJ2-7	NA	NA	TGTGCCAGCAGCTTAAACTACGAGCAGTACTTC	CASSLNYEQYF
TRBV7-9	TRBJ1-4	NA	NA	TGTGCCAGCAGCTCCCCGGGGCTTTACGAAAAACTGTTTTTT	CASSSPGLYEKLFF
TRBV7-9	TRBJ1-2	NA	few	TGTGCCAGCAGCTTAGAGGGCAGGGGCCCAGGTGGCTACACCTTC	CASSLEGRGPGGYTF
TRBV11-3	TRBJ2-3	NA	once	TGTGCCAGCAGCTTAGATTCCGGAGATACGCAGTATTTT	CASSLDSGDTQYF
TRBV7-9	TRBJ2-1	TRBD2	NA	TGTGCCAGCAGCCCCGAGGGACTAGCGGGGTACAATGAGCAGTTCTTC	CASSPEGLAGYNEQFF
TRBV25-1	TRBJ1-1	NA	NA	TGTGCCAGCAGTGCGGGGGGAGGGGGCACTGAAGCTTTCTTT	CASSAGGGGTEAFF
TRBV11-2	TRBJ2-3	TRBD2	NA	TGTGCCAGCAGCTTAGTGTCTCCCGGCGGGGGGACAGATACGCAGTATTTT	CASSLVSPGGGTDTQYF
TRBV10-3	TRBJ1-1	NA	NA	TGTGCCATCAGTGAGCCCGGGGAGGGGATGAACACTGAAGCTTTCTTT	CAISEPGEGMNTEAFF
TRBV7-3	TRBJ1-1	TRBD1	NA	TGTGCCAGCAGCGAGGGACAGTTTGGTGAAGCTTTCTTT	CASSEGQFGEAFF
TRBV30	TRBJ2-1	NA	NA	TGTGCCTGGAGTTCAGACCAGAACTACAATGAGCAGTTCTTC	CAWSSDQNYNEQFF
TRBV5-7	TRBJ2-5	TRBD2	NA	TGTGCCAGCAGCTTGGGGGTAGCGGGGTTCGCAGCGGAGACCCAGTACTTC	CASSLGVAGFAAETQYF
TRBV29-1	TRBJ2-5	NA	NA	TGCAGCGTTGTGACAGGTCCAGGGGAGACCCAGTACTTC	CSVVTGPGETQYF
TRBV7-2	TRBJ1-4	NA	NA	TGTGCCAGCAGCCCGGCCGGGAATAAACCTGAAAAACTGTTTTTT	CASSPAGNKPEKLFF
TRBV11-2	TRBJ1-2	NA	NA	TGTGCCAGCACCCATGGCGTAGCTAACTATGGCTACACCTTC	CASTHGVANYGYTF
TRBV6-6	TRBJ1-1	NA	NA	TGTGCCAGCAGCGAGGGCGGAACAGGAAGGGACACTGAAGCTTTCTTT	CASSEGGTGRDTEAFF
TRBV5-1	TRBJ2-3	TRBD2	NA	TGCGCCAGCACCCAAACTAGCGGGGGTAGGGCAGATACGCAGTATTTT	CASTQTSGGRADTQYF
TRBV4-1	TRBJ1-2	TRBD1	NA	TGCGCCAGCAGCCAAGATTCTACAGGGGCGAACTATGGCTACACCTTC	CASSQDSTGANYGYTF
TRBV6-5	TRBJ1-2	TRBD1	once	TGTGCCAGCAGAAACGGACAGGGCTATGGCTACACCTTC	CASRNGQGYGYTF
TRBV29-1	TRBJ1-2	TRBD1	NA	TGCAGCGTTCTGACAGGGCTTTACTATGGCTACACCTTC	CSVLTGLYYGYTF
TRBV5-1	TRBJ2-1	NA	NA	TGCGCCAGCAGGGAGGGACAGACTTACAATGAGCAGTTCTTC	CASREGQTYNEQFF
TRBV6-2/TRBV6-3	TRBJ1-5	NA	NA	TGTGCCAGCAGTTACTCTATTGGCTCCGGTGGGAATCAGCCCCAGCATTTT	CASSYSIGSGGNQPQHF
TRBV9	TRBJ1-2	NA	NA	TGTGCCAGCAGCTCGGGAGAGGCGTGGGGGTATGGCTACACCTTC	CASSSGEAWGYGYTF
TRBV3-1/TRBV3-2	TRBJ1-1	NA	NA	TGTGCCAGCAGCCAAGACTGGCAGGGGCAAGCTTTCTTT	CASSQDWQGQAFF
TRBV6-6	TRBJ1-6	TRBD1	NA	TGTGCCAGCAGTTACTTTCCAGGGGGATCACCCCTCCACTTT	CASSYFPGGSPLHF
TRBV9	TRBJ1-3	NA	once	TGTGCCAGCAGCGTAGGACAGCCTTCTGGAAACACCATATATTTT	CASSVGQPSGNTIYF
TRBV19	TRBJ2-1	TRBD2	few	TGTGCCAGTAGTCCCCGGGGACTAGCGGGGTTCAATGAGCAGTTCTTC	CASSPRGLAGFNEQFF
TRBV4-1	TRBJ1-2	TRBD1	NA	TGCGCCAGCAGCCAGGCCACACCGGGACAGAAAAACTATGGCTACACCTTC	CASSQATPGQKNYGYTF
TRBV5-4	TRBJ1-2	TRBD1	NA	TGTGCCAGCAGCTTGATCACAGGGGACGATGGCTACACCTTC	CASSLITGDDGYTF
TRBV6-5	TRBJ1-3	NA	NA	TGTGCCAGCAGTTTGGGGCAGACTACTTTTGGAAACACCATATATTTT	CASSLGQTTFGNTIYF
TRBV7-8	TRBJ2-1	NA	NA	TGTGCCAGCAGCTTAGGGTTGCTCCTTTTCTACAATGAGCAGTTCTTC	CASSLGLLLFYNEQFF
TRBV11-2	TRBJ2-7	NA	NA	TGTGCCAGCAGCTTAGGCAGTGTCGAGCAGTACTTC	CASSLGSVEQYF
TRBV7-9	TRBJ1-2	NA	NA	TGTGCCAGCAGCTTAAGGGGGGGTTCAACTGGCTATGGCTACACCTTC	CASSLRGGSTGYGYTF
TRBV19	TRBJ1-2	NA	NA	TGTGCCAGTAGTATAAAACAGTTCTATGGCTACACCTTC	CASSIKQFYGYTF
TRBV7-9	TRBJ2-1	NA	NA	TGTGCCAGCAGCCTCCGGGACTTCCACAATGAGCAGTTCTTC	CASSLRDFHNEQFF
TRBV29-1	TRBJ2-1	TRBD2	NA	TGCAGCGTTGAAGCCCCGTCTAGCGGGGACCTTAGCTCCTACAATGAGCAGTTCTTC	CSVEAPSSGDLSSYNEQFF
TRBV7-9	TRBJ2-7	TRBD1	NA	TGTGCCAGCAGCCCACTCCCAGGGACAGGGATGGGCTCCTACGAGCAGTACTTC	CASSPLPGTGMGSYEQYF
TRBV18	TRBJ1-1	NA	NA	TGTGCCAGCTCAGCATCAGGGAGGGACACTGAAGCTTTCTTT	CASSASGRDTEAFF
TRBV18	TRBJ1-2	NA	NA	TGTGCCAGCTCACCAGGCTCTAACTCTTATGGCTACACCTTC	CASSPGSNSYGYTF
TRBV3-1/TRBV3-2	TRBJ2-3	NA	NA	TGTGCCAGCAGCCCCGGACAGTCCATCCATACGCAGTATTTT	CASSPGQSIHTQYF